The present T cell receptor beta chain was sequenced within a study of T cells in Graves' hyperthyroidism and ophthalmopathy. Findings of the study overall: The model made its ophthalmopathy prediction, and onset followed a median about 6 months later.

RNA transcripts gave rise to amplified TCR beta CDR3 regions. TCR CDR3 regions were first amplified by RT-PCR with HTBI primers. MiXCR was run by TCRdb on the multiplex PCR reads, yielding one entry per CDR3 protein. Of some 350,000 distinct CDR3 sequences in the sample, around a sixth are singletons; the top ten hold roughly 26%. This clonotype was seen many times. Its matching antigen is unknown. V lost 0 bases to trimming and J lost 4 bases, with 10 bases between them. This CDR3 spans 15 amino acids. Germline loops: CDR1 SGHKS, CDR2 YYEKEE (reference sequence). Among the patients, aged 18 to 65, hyperthyroidism was newly diagnosed and had lasted under 2 months.

The J gene is TRBJ2-2, the V gene TRBV5-5; D perhaps matches TRBD2 (6 bases). The sequenced sample was blood. The TCR was taken from a woman aged 18-30 years with Graves' hyperthyroidism that later progressed to Graves' ophthalmopathy. The CDR3 DNA reads as TGTGCCAGCAGCTTGGAGGGACTTTTCACCGGGGAGCTGTTTTTT. Its translation is CASSLEGLFTGELFF.